These T cell receptor beta chains were read from a single sample in a study of PD-1 blockade in classical Hodgkin lymphoma. Assay: immunoSEQ multiplex PCR; the TCRdb copy retains only in-frame clones and omits some. The sample lists thousands of clones; more than 60% were seen once. Sample: peripheral blood mononuclear cells (PBMCs), taken at baseline. These receptors were obtained from a human donor with classical Hodgkin lymphoma. CDR3s include the opening cysteine and the closing phenylalanine or tryptophan. Each record gives: clone size, CDR3 length, V gene, J gene, D gene, CDR3 DNA, CDR3 protein. A D gene is named only where the DNA matches it firmly. Only part of the rows carry a size: once, few, many, or a class if the clone is expanded.

size: NA; length: 14; V: TRBV18; J: TRBJ1-1; D: NA; DNA: TGTGCCAGCTCCCCGACAGGCGGAAACACTGAAGCTTTCTTT; CDR3: CASSPTGGNTEAFF
size: few; length: 14; V: TRBV5-3; J: TRBJ2-7; D: NA; DNA: TGTGCCAGAAGCTTGATTTGGGCAGGGGATTGGCAGTACTTC; CDR3: CARSLIWAGDWQYF
size: NA; length: 15; V: TRBV12-2; J: TRBJ2-5; D: NA; DNA: TGTGCAAGTCGCCTGCCGATAGGAGCGGAAGAGACCCAGTACTTC; CDR3: CASRLPIGAEETQYF
size: NA; length: 13; V: TRBV5-4; J: TRBJ2-2; D: NA; DNA: TGTGCCAGCAACCTGTTTGGGGCCGGGGAGCTGTTTTTT; CDR3: CASNLFGAGELFF
size: NA; length: 14; V: TRBV27; J: TRBJ2-5; D: NA; DNA: TGTGCCAGCAGTTTTAGGGGGACGGAAGAGACCCAGTACTTC; CDR3: CASSFRGTEETQYF
size: NA; length: 11; V: TRBV6-4; J: TRBJ2-3; D: NA; DNA: TGTGCCAGCAGTGACTTAGATACGCAGTATTTT; CDR3: CASSDLDTQYF
size: NA; length: 16; V: TRBV10-2; J: TRBJ2-7; D: NA; DNA: TGCGCCAGCAGTGGGGGGACGGCCCTTAGAACCTACGAGCAGTACTTC; CDR3: CASSGGTALRTYEQYF
size: once; length: 18; V: TRBV27; J: TRBJ2-6; D: TRBD1; DNA: TGTGCCAGCAGCTGGCTCGGGACAGCCAACTCTGGGGCCAACGTCCTGACTTTC; CDR3: CASSWLGTANSGANVLTF
size: NA; length: 17; V: TRBV27; J: TRBJ2-3; D: TRBD2; DNA: TGTGCCAGCAGTTTATCGGCGGGAGCCGAACCTAAGCTTACGCAGTATTTT; CDR3: CASSLSAGAEPKLTQYF
size: NA; length: 17; V: TRBV15; J: TRBJ1-6; D: NA; DNA: TGTGCCACCAGCAGGAACAGGGCAAGCTCCTATAATTCACCCCTCCACTTT; CDR3: CATSRNRASSYNSPLHF
size: NA; length: 13; V: TRBV14; J: TRBJ2-7; D: NA; DNA: TGTGCCAGCAGCCAGGCGCAGCCCTACGAGCAGTACTTC; CDR3: CASSQAQPYEQYF
size: NA; length: 14; V: TRBV21-1; J: TRBJ1-4; D: NA; DNA: TGTGCCAGCAGCATCGGCCTAGTGGCGGAAAAACTGTTTTTT; CDR3: CASSIGLVAEKLFF
size: NA; length: 17; V: TRBV5-1; J: TRBJ2-6; D: NA; DNA: TGCGCCAGCAGCTCGACACCGGGACTCTCTGGGGCCAACGTCCTGACTTTC; CDR3: CASSSTPGLSGANVLTF
size: NA; length: 15; V: TRBV27; J: TRBJ2-1; D: NA; DNA: TGTGCCAGCAGCGCCTTGGGGCAGGTAAACAATGAGCAGTTCTTC; CDR3: CASSALGQVNNEQFF
size: NA; length: 16; V: TRBV14; J: TRBJ2-3; D: NA; DNA: TGTGCCAGCAGCCAAGGGTCGAGCTGGGGCACAGATACGCAGTATTTT; CDR3: CASSQGSSWGTDTQYF
size: NA; length: 13; V: TRBV19; J: TRBJ1-1; D: NA; DNA: TGTGCCAGTAGGTCTCCGGTGTCCACTGAAGCTTTCTTT; CDR3: CASRSPVSTEAFF
size: NA; length: 14; V: TRBV9; J: TRBJ1-2; D: NA; DNA: TGTGCCAGCAGCGTAGATGCGGGAGAGTATGGCTACACCTTC; CDR3: CASSVDAGEYGYTF
size: NA; length: 13; V: TRBV5-1; J: TRBJ1-5; D: NA; DNA: TGCGCCAGCAGCTTTGATCCTTTGTCGACCCAGCATTTT; CDR3: CASSFDPLSTQHF
size: NA; length: 14; V: TRBV5-8; J: TRBJ2-6; D: TRBD1; DNA: TGTGCCAGCAGCTCGCAGGGGGTGGTAAACGTCCTGACTTTC; CDR3: CASSSQGVVNVLTF
size: NA; length: 15; V: TRBV9; J: TRBJ2-7; D: TRBD2; DNA: TGTGCCAGCAGCGTAGGACTAGCGGGGGAATACGAGCAGTACTTC; CDR3: CASSVGLAGEYEQYF
size: NA; length: 14; V: TRBV7-9; J: TRBJ1-1; D: NA; DNA: TGTGCCAGCAGCTTAAAGGGTTTGAACACTGAAGCTTTCTTT; CDR3: CASSLKGLNTEAFF
size: NA; length: 15; V: TRBV6-6; J: TRBJ2-3; D: TRBD2; DNA: TGTGCCAGCAGAAACGAGCGGGAAGATTCAGATACGCAGTATTTT; CDR3: CASRNEREDSDTQYF
size: NA; length: 15; V: TRBV7-9; J: TRBJ2-3; D: TRBD2; DNA: TGTGCCAGCCGTTCGGCTAGCGGGAGCACAGATACGCAGTATTTT; CDR3: CASRSASGSTDTQYF
size: few; length: 16; V: TRBV2; J: TRBJ1-6; D: TRBD1; DNA: TGTGCCAGCAGGGACAGGGAGAGCTCCTATAATTCACCCCTCCACTTT; CDR3: CASRDRESSYNSPLHF
size: NA; length: 13; V: TRBV6-1; J: TRBJ2-3; D: TRBD1; DNA: TGTGCCAGCGACACAGGGGCCACAGATACGCAGTATTTT; CDR3: CASDTGATDTQYF
size: NA; length: 13; V: TRBV18; J: TRBJ2-3; D: NA; DNA: TGTGCCAGCTCACCTCGGGGCACAGATACGCAGTATTTT; CDR3: CASSPRGTDTQYF
size: NA; length: 11; V: TRBV29-1; J: TRBJ1-2; D: NA; DNA: TGCAGCGTTGGGGTGGACTATGGCTACACCTTC; CDR3: CSVGVDYGYTF
size: NA; length: 14; V: TRBV30; J: TRBJ1-2; D: TRBD1; DNA: TGTGCCGGATCCGATTCGGGACAGAGCTATGGCTACACCTTC; CDR3: CAGSDSGQSYGYTF
size: NA; length: 18; V: TRBV29-1; J: TRBJ2-3; D: TRBD1; DNA: TGCAGCGTTATTGCCCCGGGACAGGCCCTTTGGTACACAGATACGCAGTATTTT; CDR3: CSVIAPGQALWYTDTQYF
size: NA; length: 14; V: TRBV30; J: TRBJ2-1; D: NA; DNA: TGTGCCTGGAGTGGCTCCCCCGGCCGGCCCGAGCAGTTCTTC; CDR3: CAWSGSPGRPEQFF
size: NA; length: 17; V: TRBV5-1; J: TRBJ1-2; D: TRBD1; DNA: TGCGCCAGCAGCTTGGACGTCCCCGGGACAGGGAACTATGGCTACACCTTC; CDR3: CASSLDVPGTGNYGYTF
size: once; length: 14; V: TRBV7-9; J: TRBJ2-1; D: TRBD2; DNA: TGTGCCAGCAGCTTAGCGGGACTAGCGGGAGCACAGTTCTTC; CDR3: CASSLAGLAGAQFF
size: NA; length: 12; V: TRBV19; J: TRBJ1-2; D: NA; DNA: TGTGCCAGTAGTGGGGGGAGCCGAACCTACACCTTC; CDR3: CASSGGSRTYTF
size: NA; length: 14; V: TRBV9; J: TRBJ1-4; D: NA; DNA: TGTGCCAGCAGCGTGCCAGGCCCTAATGAAAAACTGTTTTTT; CDR3: CASSVPGPNEKLFF
size: NA; length: 13; V: TRBV6-6; J: TRBJ1-1; D: TRBD1; DNA: TGTGCCAGCAGTTACAGGGGGCAGGTTGAAGCTTTCTTT; CDR3: CASSYRGQVEAFF
size: once; length: 17; V: TRBV4-3; J: TRBJ2-7; D: NA; DNA: TGCGCCAGCAGCCAAGAATGGGCTAGCATAAACACCTACGAGCAGTACTTC; CDR3: CASSQEWASINTYEQYF
size: NA; length: 14; V: TRBV18; J: TRBJ1-2; D: NA; DNA: TGTGCCAGCTCACCCCCTATAGGGGCGTCTGGCTACACCTTC; CDR3: CASSPPIGASGYTF
size: NA; length: 18; V: TRBV5-6; J: TRBJ2-1; D: TRBD2; DNA: TGTGCCAGCAGCTTGCTTGCGGGAGGGAATCGCGCCTACAATGAGCAGTTCTTC; CDR3: CASSLLAGGNRAYNEQFF
size: once; length: 15; V: TRBV4-1; J: TRBJ2-7; D: NA; DNA: TGCGCCAGCAGCCAAGATGAAAGGGTGGGGCTCGAGCAGTACTTC; CDR3: CASSQDERVGLEQYF
size: few; length: 14; V: TRBV5-6; J: TRBJ1-2; D: NA; DNA: TGTGCCAGCAGCCCCGGGGACCCGTTCTATGGCTACACCTTC; CDR3: CASSPGDPFYGYTF
size: NA; length: 14; V: TRBV9; J: TRBJ2-7; D: NA; DNA: TGTGCCAGCAAAATAAAAGGGCGTATGGGCGAGCAGTACTTC; CDR3: CASKIKGRMGEQYF
size: NA; length: 13; V: TRBV19; J: TRBJ1-4; D: NA; DNA: TGTGCCAGTAGTATCGGAGGGAAGGAAAAACTGTTTTTT; CDR3: CASSIGGKEKLFF
size: medium-sized; length: 19; V: TRBV27; J: TRBJ1-2; D: NA; DNA: TGTGCCAGCAGTTCAACGAACCCACAAGCCCCATTTACAAACTATGGCTACACCTTC; CDR3: CASSSTNPQAPFTNYGYTF
size: NA; length: 12; V: TRBV29-1; J: TRBJ2-5; D: NA; DNA: TGCAGCGTTGAGGCTCAATATTGGACCCAGTACTTC; CDR3: CSVEAQYWTQYF
size: NA; length: 15; V: TRBV30; J: TRBJ1-5; D: NA; DNA: TGTGCCTGGAGGGAAACTATGGACAGAATACAGCCCCAGCATTTT; CDR3: CAWRETMDRIQPQHF
size: NA; length: 13; V: TRBV5-8; J: TRBJ2-7; D: NA; DNA: TGTGCCAGCAGCTTGGGCAGGTTCTACGAGCAGTACTTC; CDR3: CASSLGRFYEQYF
size: NA; length: 15; V: TRBV7-9; J: TRBJ1-5; D: TRBD1; DNA: TGTGCCAGCAGCTTCGGGACAGTTCTCAATCAGCCCCAGCATTTT; CDR3: CASSFGTVLNQPQHF
size: NA; length: 12; V: TRBV19; J: TRBJ2-1; D: NA; DNA: TGTGCCAGTAGCCATAACTTCAATGAGCAGTTCTTC; CDR3: CASSHNFNEQFF
size: NA; length: 15; V: TRBV6-5; J: TRBJ1-4; D: NA; DNA: TGTGCCAGCAGACCAACTCCGACCCTACTTGGAAAACTGTTTTTT; CDR3: CASRPTPTLLGKLFF
size: NA; length: 13; V: TRBV19; J: TRBJ2-4; D: NA; DNA: TGTGCCAGTAGTAACGGGGGACCAAACATTCAGTACTTC; CDR3: CASSNGGPNIQYF
size: NA; length: 12; V: TRBV15; J: TRBJ2-5; D: NA; DNA: TGTGCCACCAGCAGAGTGGGTCAGACCCAGTACTTC; CDR3: CATSRVGQTQYF
size: NA; length: 19; V: TRBV27; J: TRBJ2-1; D: TRBD1; DNA: TGTGCCAGCAGTCCGATACCGGGACAGGAACCCCGCTCCTACAATGAGCAGTTCTTC; CDR3: CASSPIPGQEPRSYNEQFF
size: NA; length: 12; V: TRBV27; J: TRBJ2-3; D: TRBD2; DNA: TGTGCCAGCATGGGCGGGGGTTGGACGCAGTATTTT; CDR3: CASMGGGWTQYF
size: NA; length: 15; V: TRBV19; J: TRBJ2-6; D: NA; DNA: TGTGCCAGTAGCCTGCAGAACAGGGAGGCCAACGTCCTGACTTTC; CDR3: CASSLQNREANVLTF
size: once; length: 15; V: TRBV9; J: TRBJ1-1; D: TRBD1; DNA: TGTGCCAGCATCGCCAATACAGGGGCGGGGTATGAAGCTTTCTTT; CDR3: CASIANTGAGYEAFF
size: NA; length: 15; V: TRBV6-1; J: TRBJ2-7; D: NA; DNA: TGTGCCAGCAGTGAATCTAACACAGGGTGGTACGAGCAGTACTTC; CDR3: CASSESNTGWYEQYF
size: NA; length: 15; V: TRBV7-9; J: TRBJ1-2; D: NA; DNA: TGTGCCAGCAGCTCACAGGGCGTTCAATTCTATGGCTACACCTTC; CDR3: CASSSQGVQFYGYTF
size: NA; length: 12; V: TRBV19; J: TRBJ1-1; D: TRBD1; DNA: TGTGCCAGTAAGGAGGGGGCGGGTGAAGCTTTCTTT; CDR3: CASKEGAGEAFF
size: NA; length: 16; V: TRBV6-1; J: TRBJ2-6; D: NA; DNA: TGTGCCAGCAGTGGAAGGACAGAATCTGGGGCCAACGTCCTGACTTTC; CDR3: CASSGRTESGANVLTF
size: NA; length: 16; V: TRBV19; J: TRBJ1-3; D: NA; DNA: TGTGCCAGTAACTCCCTCCTAGGGGGGCGAGGAAACACCATATATTTT; CDR3: CASNSLLGGRGNTIYF